One sample yielded the 19 T cell receptor beta chains listed below, sequenced in a study of shared clonotypes between healthy human individuals. Produced via immunoSEQ multiplex PCR; TCRdb's table is partial and in-frame only. The data contain nearly 2 million clones, roughly 95% of them seen just once; the ten biggest clones take up more than 0.95%. Only CD45RO-negative cells positively selected for CCR7 counted as naive CD8 cells, so terminally differentiated effector memory CD45RA+ cells were excluded. The sequencing sample was made of naive CD8+ T cells sorted from blood. Source of these receptors: a man between 18 and 29 years old in good health.

The rearrangement uses TRBV5-5 and TRBJ1-5; D might be TRBD1 (6 bases). V lost 3 bases to trimming and J lost 7 bases, with 14 bases between them. The CDR3 sequence is 14 residues long. CDR1 and CDR2 (germline): SGHKS, YYEKEE (reference sequence). Here the CDR3 DNA reads TGTGCCAGCAGCTACCTACAGGGTGTCCAGCCCCAGCATTTT. Residues: CASSYLQGVQPQHF.

The rearrangement links TRBV27 to TRBJ2-4; D possibly corresponds to TRBD1 (5 bases). The V gene lost 5 bases and the J gene lost 6 bases, with 26 bases spanning the gap. Germline loops: CDR1 MNHEY, CDR2 SMNVEV (reference sequence). This CDR3 has 18 residues. CDR3 amino acids: CASSPHSDSHPLGNIQYF. Written as DNA, the CDR3 is TGTGCCAGCAGTCCTCACTCCGACAGCCATCCCTTGGGAAACATTCAGTACTTC.

The chain couples TRBV11-2 to TRBJ2-5; the D gene is possibly TRBD2 (6 bases). CDR1 and CDR2 (germline): SGHAT, FQNNGV. Trimming pared 5 bases from V and 9 bases from J, leaving 22 bases between. The length of the CDR3 is 15 residues. Here the CDR3 reads CASSLRAGLWEAQYF. In nucleotides, the CDR3 is TGTGCCAGCAGCCTCCGCGCAGGGCTGTGGGAGGCCCAGTACTTC.

The gene calls are TRBV28 and TRBJ2-7; 8 positions match TRBD2. CDR1 is MDHEN and CDR2 is SYDVKM in the germline V gene. Germline trimming cut 4 bases from V and 3 bases from J; bases unmatched to any gene: 5. This CDR3 is built from 14 residues. The CDR3, as DNA: TGTGCCAGCAGTTCCACGGGGGGGGTCTACGAGCAGTACTTC. Amino acids: CASSSTGGVYEQYF. Full variable domain (remainder filled in from reference TRBV28 and TRBJ2-7): DVKVTQSSRYLVKRTGEKVFLECVQDMDHENMFWYRQDPGLGLRLIYFSYDVKMKEKGDIPEGYSVSREKKERFSLILESASTNQTSMYLCASSSTGGVYEQYFGPGTRLTVT.

A single count supports this clone. The chain carries TRBV27 and TRBJ1-2; unclear D gene. Germline V CDR1 and CDR2: MNHEY, SMNVEV (reference sequence). The CDR3 has 13 amino acids. Trimming pared 6 bases from V and 4 bases from J, leaving 12 bases between. The CDR3 reads CASRALGSYGYTF. CDR3 DNA: TGTGCCAGCAGGGCTTTGGGTAGCTATGGCTACACCTTC.

As to this clone: The same CDR3 is also encoded by other DNA sequences in this sample. J is TRBJ2-3 and V is TRBV5-1, with 9 bases lining up with TRBD1. Germline-derived CDR1 and CDR2 are SGHRS and YFSETQ. The CDR3 runs 15 residues. V lost 0 bases, J lost 3 bases, and 2 bases stayed unmatched. This CDR3 is CASSLEGQGTDTQYF. CDR3 nucleotide sequence: TGCGCCAGCAGCTTGGAGGGACAGGGAACAGATACGCAGTATTTT.

This clone was seen only once. The V gene is TRBV9, the J gene TRBJ1-2; no clear D. This CDR3 comprises 15 residues. From germline, CDR1 is SGDLS and CDR2 YYNGEE. V lost 0 bases and J 0 bases, leaving 9 bases between the germline ends. The CDR3 DNA follows: TGTGCCAGCAGCGTAGCAGTATCCGCTAACTATGGCTACACCTTC. This translates into CASSVAVSANYGYTF.

The gene calls are TRBV5-1 and TRBJ2-1; 7 bases agree with TRBD1. This CDR3 comprises 18 residues. CDR1 and CDR2 from the germline V gene are SGHRS and YFSETQ. After removal of 3 bases from V and 1 base from J, the junction contained 13 bases not matched to a gene. DNA for the CDR3: TGCGCCAGCAGCTACCCACGTACAGGGGACCCTTCCTACAATGAGCAGTTCTTC. Amino acids: CASSYPRTGDPSYNEQFF.

V gene TRBV29-1 combines with J gene TRBJ2-5, with 7 bases aligning to TRBD2. The germline gives CDR1 SQVTM, CDR2 ANQGSEA. The CDR3 extends over 16 amino acids. V was pared by 7 bases and J by 1 base, with 15 bases of the junction left unmatched. The CDR3 sequence: CSAVGWGGNIQETQYF. The CDR3 nucleotides read TGCAGCGCCGTTGGCTGGGGGGGGAATATCCAAGAGACCCAGTACTTC.

Concerning this clone itself: One junction end disagrees with the germline gene, perhaps due to a read error. V gene TRBV4-1 combines with J gene TRBJ2-5, with D possibly matching TRBD1 (5 bases). Germline assignment: CDR1 MGHRA and CDR2 YSYEKL. The CDR3 runs 14 residues. The CDR3 nucleotides read TGCACCAGCAGCACTACAGGCCACCCCGAGACCCAGTACTTC. The encoded protein is CTSSTTGHPETQYF.

The V and J genes are TRBV10-3 and TRBJ2-7, with D possibly TRBD1 on 6 matching bases. Germline lookup yields CDR1 ENHRY and CDR2 SYGVKD. The CDR3 runs 14 residues. V gave up 2 bases and J gave up 4 bases, with 12 bases separating them. CDR3 sequence: CAISEGQLEYEQYF. DNA for the CDR3: TGTGCCATCAGTGAGGGACAGTTGGAGTACGAGCAGTACTTC.

The V gene is TRBV28, the J gene TRBJ2-3, with 8 nucleotides matching TRBD1. This CDR3 is 14 amino acids long. Germline V lookup: CDR1 MDHEN, CDR2 SYDVKM. With 9 bases clipped from V and 4 bases from J, the junction kept 9 bases outside the gene matches. The CDR3 coding sequence is TGTGCCAGTCGAGGGCAGGGGGCCGCAGATACGCAGTATTTT. Its protein product is CASRGQGAADTQYF.

The V gene is TRBV7-9, the J gene TRBJ1-1, with 7 positions matching TRBD1. This CDR3 comprises 14 residues. Germline CDR1 reads SEHNR; CDR2 reads FQNEAQ (reference sequence). V gave up 3 bases and J gave up 6 bases; unmatched junction bases: 7. CDR3 sequence reads: CASSFPTGDPEAFF. The CDR3 DNA sequence: TGTGCCAGCAGCTTCCCTACAGGGGACCCTGAAGCTTTCTTT.

A note on this clone: This specimen includes other DNA sequences encoding the same CDR3. This chain joins TRBV5-1 and TRBJ2-3; TRBD2 matches at 11 bases. J gave up 4 bases and V 0 bases, and 4 bases lay outside the gene matches. The germline V gene has CDR1 SGHRS and CDR2 YFSETQ. There are 16 residues in the CDR3. This CDR3 is CASSLEASGRSDTQYF. Here the CDR3 DNA reads TGCGCCAGCAGCTTGGAGGCTAGCGGGAGGTCAGATACGCAGTATTTT.

V gene TRBV18 combines with J gene TRBJ2-7; D possibly corresponds to TRBD2 (5 bases). The CDR3 runs 14 residues. Germline-derived CDR1 and CDR2 are KGHSH and LQKENI. The V and J ends lost 2 bases and 2 bases respectively, with 10 bases between them. The CDR3 loop is CASSPGGRAYEQYF. Written as DNA, the CDR3 is TGTGCCAGCTCACCAGGCGGGCGAGCCTACGAGCAGTACTTC.

The chain recombines TRBV4-3 with TRBJ2-5; D remains unclear. CDR3 size: 16 residues. Germline assignment: CDR1 LGHNA and CDR2 YSLEER. Trimming left V 5 bases short and J 5 bases short, with 21 bases between. For the CDR3, the DNA is TGCGCCAGCAGCGCCACGGTTTACGGTGGTGCGGAGACCCAGTACTTC. Its protein is CASSATVYGGAETQYF.

This rearrangement joins TRBV7-9 to TRBJ2-1; 11 bases fit TRBD2. V dropped 1 base and J dropped 7; count of bases not matched to a gene: 9. The CDR3 is made up of 17 amino acids. Germline loops: CDR1 SEHNR, CDR2 FQNEAQ (reference sequence). CDR3 loop: CASSLEASGRPGNEQFF. The CDR3, as DNA: TGTGCCAGCAGCTTAGAGGCTAGCGGGAGGCCAGGGAATGAGCAGTTCTTC.

This rearrangement joins TRBV28 to TRBJ2-5; no reliable D call. V was trimmed by 5 bases and J by 5 bases, leaving 15 bases between them. This CDR3 comprises 14 residues. The V gene's germline CDR1 is MDHEN and CDR2 SYDVKM. CDR3 protein: CASSQLDAQETQYF. The CDR3 DNA is TGTGCCAGCAGTCAGCTAGATGCGCAGGAGACCCAGTACTTC.

The chain uses TRBV9 and TRBJ2-5; perhaps TRBD2 as D (5 bases). V was cut by 4 bases and J by 1 base, with 14 bases left in between. CDR1 and CDR2 from the germline V gene are SGDLS and YYNGEE. The CDR3 is made up of 15 amino acids. CDR3 bases: TGTGCCAGCAGCCTCGGGGTAAGCCCCCAAGAGACCCAGTACTTC. The encoded protein is CASSLGVSPQETQYF.